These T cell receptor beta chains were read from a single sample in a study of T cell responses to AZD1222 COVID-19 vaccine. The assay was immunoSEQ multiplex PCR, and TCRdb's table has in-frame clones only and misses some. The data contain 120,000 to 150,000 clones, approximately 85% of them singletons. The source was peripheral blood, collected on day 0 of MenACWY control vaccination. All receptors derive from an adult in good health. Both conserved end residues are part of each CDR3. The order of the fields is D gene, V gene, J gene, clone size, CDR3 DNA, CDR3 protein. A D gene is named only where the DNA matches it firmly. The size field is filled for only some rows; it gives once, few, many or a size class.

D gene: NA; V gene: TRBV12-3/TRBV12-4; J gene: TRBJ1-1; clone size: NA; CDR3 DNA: TGTGCCAGCAGTTTACAGGGAAGGACTGAAGCTTTCTTT; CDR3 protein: CASSLQGRTEAFF
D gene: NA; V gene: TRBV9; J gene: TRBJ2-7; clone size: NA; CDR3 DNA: TGTGCCAGCAGCCTGACCCCGGGACCCCTAAGCGGGGAGCAGTACTTC; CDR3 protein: CASSLTPGPLSGEQYF
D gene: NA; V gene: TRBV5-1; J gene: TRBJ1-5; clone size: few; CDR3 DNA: TGCGCCAGCAGCTGGGGGAACGGCAGGGGTCAGCCCCAGCATTTT; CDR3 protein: CASSWGNGRGQPQHF
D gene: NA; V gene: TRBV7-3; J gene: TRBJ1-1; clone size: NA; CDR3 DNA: TGTGCCAGCAGCCTAGGCCAGCAGGCTGAAGCTTTCTTT; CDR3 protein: CASSLGQQAEAFF
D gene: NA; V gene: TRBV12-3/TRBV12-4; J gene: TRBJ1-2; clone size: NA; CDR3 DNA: TGTGCCAGCAGTTTAGCCAGGGGAAAGGGCTACACCTTC; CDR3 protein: CASSLARGKGYTF
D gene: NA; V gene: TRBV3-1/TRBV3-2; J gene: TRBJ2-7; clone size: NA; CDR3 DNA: TGTGCCAGCAGCCGGAACAGGGACGGGAGGTACGAGCAGTACTTC; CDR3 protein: CASSRNRDGRYEQYF
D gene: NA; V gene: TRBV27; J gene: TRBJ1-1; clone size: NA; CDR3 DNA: TGTGCCAGCAGTTTAATCGGCCGGAACACTGAAGCTTTCTTT; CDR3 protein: CASSLIGRNTEAFF
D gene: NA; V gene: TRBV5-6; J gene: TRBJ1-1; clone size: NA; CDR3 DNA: TGTGCCAGCAGCTTGTTTTTTTCTCCCACTGAAGCTTTCTTT; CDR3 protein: CASSLFFSPTEAFF
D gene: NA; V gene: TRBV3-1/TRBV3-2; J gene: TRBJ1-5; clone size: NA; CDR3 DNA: TGTGCCAGCAGCAACTCGGCGGGGAGAGGCAATCAGCCCCAGCATTTT; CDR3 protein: CASSNSAGRGNQPQHF
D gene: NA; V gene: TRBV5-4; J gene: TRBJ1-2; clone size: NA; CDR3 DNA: TGTGCCAGCAGCTTCAGATCCTCAAGCGGTGGCTACACCTTC; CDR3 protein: CASSFRSSSGGYTF
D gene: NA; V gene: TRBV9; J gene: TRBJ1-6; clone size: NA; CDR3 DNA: TGTGCCAGCAGCGTAGCTCTAGAACGTGCGAATTCACCCCTCCACTTT; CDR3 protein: CASSVALERANSPLHF
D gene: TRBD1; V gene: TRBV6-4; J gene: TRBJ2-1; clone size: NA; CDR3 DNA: TGTGCCAGCACGGGACAGGCGTACAATGAGCAGTTCTTC; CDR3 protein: CASTGQAYNEQFF
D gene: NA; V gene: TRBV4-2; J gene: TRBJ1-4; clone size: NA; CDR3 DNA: TGTGCCAGCAGCCAACCAGGACAGACAACTAATGAAAAACTGTTTTTT; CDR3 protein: CASSQPGQTTNEKLFF
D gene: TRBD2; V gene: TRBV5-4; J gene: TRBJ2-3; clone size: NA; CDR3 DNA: TGTGCCAGCAGCTCCGGTAGCGGGGCGCACACAGATACGCAGTATTTT; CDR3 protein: CASSSGSGAHTDTQYF
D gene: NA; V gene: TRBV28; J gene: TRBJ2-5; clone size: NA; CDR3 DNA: TGTGCCACCCTACAGCCGGGGCTGAAAGAGACCCAGTACTTC; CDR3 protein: CATLQPGLKETQYF
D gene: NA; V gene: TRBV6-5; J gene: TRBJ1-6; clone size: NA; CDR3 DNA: TGTGCCAGCAGTTACCCTACAGGGTATAATTCACCCCTCCACTTT; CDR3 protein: CASSYPTGYNSPLHF
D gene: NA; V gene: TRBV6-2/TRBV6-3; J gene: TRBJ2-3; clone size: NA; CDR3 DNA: TGTGCCAGCAGTGACCCTGACGGTAGCAGGAGGGGAGATACGCAGTATTTT; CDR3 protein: CASSDPDGSRRGDTQYF
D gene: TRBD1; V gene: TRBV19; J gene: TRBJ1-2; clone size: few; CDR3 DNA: TGTGCCAGTAGTTCCTTCGACAGGGTCTATGGCTACACCTTC; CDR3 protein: CASSSFDRVYGYTF
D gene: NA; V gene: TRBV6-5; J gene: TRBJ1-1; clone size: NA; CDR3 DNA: TGTGCCAGCAGTTACTCAAGCAGTAACACTGAAGCTTTCTTT; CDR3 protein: CASSYSSSNTEAFF
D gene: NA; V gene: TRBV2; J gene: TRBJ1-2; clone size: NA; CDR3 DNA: TGTGCCAGCAGTGATAAAAGGGCAGGGGTAGGCTACACCTTC; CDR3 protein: CASSDKRAGVGYTF
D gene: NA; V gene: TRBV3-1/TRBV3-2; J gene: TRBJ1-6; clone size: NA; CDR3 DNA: TGTGCCAGCAGCCAAGGGATCTATAATTCACCCCTCCACTTT; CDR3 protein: CASSQGIYNSPLHF
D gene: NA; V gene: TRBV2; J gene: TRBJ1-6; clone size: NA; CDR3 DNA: TGTGCCAGCGGGCTCTTTGGTTCACCCCTCCACTTT; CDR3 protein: CASGLFGSPLHF